This entry lists 4 T cell receptor beta chains sequenced from one sample in a study of blood T cell repertoires in COVID-19. The data were produced by immunoSEQ multiplex PCR, yet TCRdb's version contains in-frame clones alone and is incomplete. The sample lists 200,000 to 250,000 clones, nearly 85% seen once, with roughly 5.5% in the top ten. Sequenced input: peripheral blood. The receptor source for this set is a human donor in a cohort sampled during active COVID-19.

V gene TRBV5-1 combines with J gene TRBJ2-7; 7 nucleotides agree with TRBD1. Germline V gene sequence: CDR1 SGHRS, CDR2 YFSETQ. With 5 bases clipped from V and 4 bases from J, the junction kept 9 bases outside the gene matches. The CDR3 is made up of 14 amino acids. The CDR3 DNA sequence: TGCGCCAGCAGTAAAGGGGGCGACCTATACGAGCAGTACTTC. It is translated as CASSKGGDLYEQYF.

The chain employs TRBV18 and TRBJ2-2; 10 nucleotides align to TRBD1. The CDR3 is 17 amino acids. After removal of 8 bases from V and 4 bases from J, the junction contained 13 bases not matched to a gene. CDR1 and CDR2 (germline): KGHSH, LQKENI. Here the CDR3 DNA reads TGTGCCAGCCAGTTCTTACGGACAGGGGGGTCCACCGGGGAGCTGTTTTTT. It translates to CASQFLRTGGSTGELFF.

The count of this clone is one. The genes are TRBV15 and TRBJ1-5; 8 positions agree with TRBD1. CDR3 length: 15 residues. The germline CDR1 and CDR2 sequences are LNHNV and YYDKDF (reference sequence). The trim removed 0 bases at V and 6 bases at J, leaving 4 bases unmatched. The CDR3 sequence: CATSRDWTGIQPQHF. CDR3 nucleotides: TGTGCCACCAGCAGAGATTGGACAGGGATTCAGCCCCAGCATTTT.

This chain links TRBV6-1 with TRBJ2-3; 10 bases fit TRBD2. This CDR3 is built from 17 residues. The germline V gene encodes CDR1 MNHNS and CDR2 SASEGT. Trimming removed 3 bases from V and 5 bases from J; junction bases left unmatched: 11. This CDR3 reads CASSDRSGGGDVDTQYF. The DNA for the CDR3 is TGTGCCAGCAGTGACAGGAGCGGGGGGGGTGATGTAGATACGCAGTATTTT.